The present entry profiles one TCR beta chain with its context. As for time point: persistent/refractory GD, antithyroid drugs over 5 years with positive TRAb. PBMC-extracted RNA yielded the TCR library. Investigators prepared the TCR beta libraries by applying iRepertoire HTBI primers and Arm-PCR of CDR3 regions. MiXCR was run by TCRdb on the multiplex PCR reads, yielding one entry per CDR3 protein. The sample includes hundreds of thousands of distinct CDR3 sequences, about 30% seen only once; the top ten take about two fifths. The record originates from a study of regulatory T cells in long-lasting Graves disease. V lost 2 bases to trimming and J lost 6 bases; unmatched junction nucleotides: 7. The germline V gene has CDR1 SGDLS and CDR2 YYNGEE. The CDR3 totals 16 residues.

This sequence originates from a female donor with Graves disease. The rearrangement links TRBV9 to TRBJ1-6, with 8 bases lining up with TRBD1. The sequencing here drew on peripheral blood mononuclear cells (PBMCs), taken when the disease was refractory, from a patient treated with antithyroid drugs. The CDR3 region has the DNA TGTGCCAGCAGCGTGACGGGACAGGAGGGTAATTCACCCCTCCACTTT. Translated: CASSVTGQEGNSPLHF. Full variable domain (outside the CDR3, taken from reference TRBV9 and TRBJ1-6): DSGVTQTPKHLITATGQRVTLRCSPRSGDLSVYWYQQSLDQGLQFLIQYYNGEERAKGNILERFSAQQFPDLHSELNLSSLELGDSALYFCASSVTGQEGNSPLHFGNGTRLTVT.